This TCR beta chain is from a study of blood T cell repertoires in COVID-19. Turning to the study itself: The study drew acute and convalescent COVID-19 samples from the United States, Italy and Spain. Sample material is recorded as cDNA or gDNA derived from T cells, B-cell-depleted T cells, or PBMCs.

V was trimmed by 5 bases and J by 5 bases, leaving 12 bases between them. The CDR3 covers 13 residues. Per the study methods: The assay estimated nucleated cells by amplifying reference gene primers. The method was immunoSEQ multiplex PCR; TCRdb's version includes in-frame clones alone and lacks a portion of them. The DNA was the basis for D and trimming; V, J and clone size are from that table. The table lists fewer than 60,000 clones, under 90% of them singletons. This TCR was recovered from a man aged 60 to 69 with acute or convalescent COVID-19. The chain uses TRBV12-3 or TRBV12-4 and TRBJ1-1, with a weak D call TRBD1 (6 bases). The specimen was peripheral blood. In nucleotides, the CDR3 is TGTGCCAGCAGTCGGGACATTTGGACTGAAGCTTTCTTT. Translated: CASSRDIWTEAFF.